This is a list of T cell receptor beta chains from one sample in a study of T-cell memory formation after mild COVID-19. TCRdb reanalysed the 5' RACE reads using MiXCR and keeps one entry per CDR3 protein. The sample lists a few hundred thousand distinct CDR3 sequences; 20% to 30% were seen once. The sequencing sample was made of PBMCs or a T cell subset sorted from them (not recorded which). These receptors were collected from an adult woman who had mild COVID-19 (a few samples of this study predate the infection). Cell type and time point are not known. The CDR3 runs from the conserved cysteine through the conserved F or W. D genes are given only for firm matches.

d_call	v_call	j_call	cdr3_aa
.	TRBV6-6	TRBJ2-5	CASSYSIWETQYF
.	TRBV7-9	TRBJ1-6	CASSLASSTGNNSPLHF
.	TRBV9	TRBJ2-7	CASSPAKTPSYEQYF
.	TRBV5-1	TRBJ2-3	CASSLVAPATDTQYF
TRBD1	TRBV7-9	TRBJ2-2	CASSLADRVHPTGELFF
.	TRBV5-1	TRBJ2-3	CASSLAILPPITDTQYF
.	TRBV15	TRBJ2-2	CATSSEGFAAGELFF
TRBD2	TRBV7-6	TRBJ2-1	CASSLLSGSIYNEQFF
TRBD2	TRBV12-3/TRBV12-4	TRBJ2-3	CASRGLAGETDTQYF
.	TRBV7-2	TRBJ1-2	CASSRTGDSNYGYTF
TRBD2	TRBV20-1	TRBJ2-3	CSASFRGSGTKPSADTQYF
TRBD2	TRBV11-2	TRBJ2-1	CASSPGKGGGFF
TRBD2	TRBV24-1	TRBJ2-1	CATSDSRGSRNEQFF
.	TRBV7-9	TRBJ2-1	CASSLERTTYNEQFF
.	TRBV9	TRBJ2-2	CASSVDGFPGELFF
.	TRBV7-9	TRBJ1-6	CASSLTAGLSSYNSPLHF
.	TRBV7-9	TRBJ2-3	CASKPPSTDTQYF
TRBD1	TRBV12-3/TRBV12-4	TRBJ2-2	CASSAQGTGELFF
.	TRBV24-1	TRBJ1-2	CATSGTPGADYGYTF
TRBD1	TRBV3-1	TRBJ2-3	CASSRSGQGSSPDTQYF
.	TRBV11-1	TRBJ1-1	CASSYQQVPNTEAFF
.	TRBV7-2	TRBJ2-3	CASSLLRLSTDTQYF
.	TRBV5-1	TRBJ1-3	CASSPVVGNTIYF
.	TRBV4-3	TRBJ2-3	CASSQDPGVTDTQYF